This TCR beta chain was sequenced in a study of blood T cell repertoires in COVID-19. Under the authors' procedure: Quantification of nucleated cells was approximated via reference gene primer amplification. Sequencing was performed with immunoSEQ multiplex PCR; in TCRdb, only in-frame clones are kept and a portion is missing. That table furnishes V, J and clone size, whereas the DNA furnished D and trimming. The sample yields roughly 140,000 clones, roughly three quarters seen once. In germline, CDR1 is LGHNA, CDR2 YNFKEQ. V lost 0 bases to trimming and J lost 4 bases; unmatched junction nucleotides: 14. The CDR3 spans 19 residues.

Source material: peripheral blood. The source of this sequence is a woman aged 55-69 years with acute or convalescent COVID-19. The chain links TRBV4-2 to TRBJ2-5; TRBD2 aligns across 10 bases. Here the CDR3 DNA reads TGTGCCAGCAGCCAAGATCATAGGGGGAGGAGCGGGAGGGCAGAGACCCAGTACTTC. Translating gives CASSQDHRGRSGRAETQYF.